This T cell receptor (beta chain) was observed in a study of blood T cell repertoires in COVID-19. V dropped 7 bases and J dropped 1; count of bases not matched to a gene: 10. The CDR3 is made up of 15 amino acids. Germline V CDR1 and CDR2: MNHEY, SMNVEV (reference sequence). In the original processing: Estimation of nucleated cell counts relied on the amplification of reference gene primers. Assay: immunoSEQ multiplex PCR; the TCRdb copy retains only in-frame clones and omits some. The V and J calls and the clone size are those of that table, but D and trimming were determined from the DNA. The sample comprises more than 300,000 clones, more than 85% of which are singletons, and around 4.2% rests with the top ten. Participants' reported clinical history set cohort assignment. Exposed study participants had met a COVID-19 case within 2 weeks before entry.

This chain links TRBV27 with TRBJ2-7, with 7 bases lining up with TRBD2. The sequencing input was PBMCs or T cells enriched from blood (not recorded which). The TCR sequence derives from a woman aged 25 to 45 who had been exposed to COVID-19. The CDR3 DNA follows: TGTGCCAGCACCCCATCCGGGGGGTCATCCTACGAGCAGTACTTC. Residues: CASTPSGGSSYEQYF.